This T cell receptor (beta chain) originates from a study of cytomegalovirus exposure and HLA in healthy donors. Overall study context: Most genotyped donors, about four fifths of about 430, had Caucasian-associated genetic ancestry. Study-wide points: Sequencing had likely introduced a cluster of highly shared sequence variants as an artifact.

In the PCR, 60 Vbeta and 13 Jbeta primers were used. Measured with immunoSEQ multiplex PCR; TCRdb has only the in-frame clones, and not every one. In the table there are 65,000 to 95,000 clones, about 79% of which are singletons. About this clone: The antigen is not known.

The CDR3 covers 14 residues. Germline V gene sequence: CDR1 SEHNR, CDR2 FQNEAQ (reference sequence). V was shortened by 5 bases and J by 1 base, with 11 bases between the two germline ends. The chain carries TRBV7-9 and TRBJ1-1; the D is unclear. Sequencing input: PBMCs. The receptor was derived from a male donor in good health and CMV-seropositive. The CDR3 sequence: CASSPPWQNTEAFF. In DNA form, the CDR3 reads TGTGCCAGCAGCCCCCCCTGGCAGAACACTGAAGCTTTCTTT.